This is a list of T cell receptor beta chains from one sample in a study of cytomegalovirus exposure and HLA in healthy donors. This table comes from immunoSEQ multiplex PCR, and its TCRdb copy is limited to in-frame clones, with some not included. There are some 170,000 clones in the sample; approximately 80% occur only once, and 8% to 10% lies in the top ten. Sequenced: PBMCs. The receptors here all came from a young man in good health and CMV-seropositive. The CDR3 runs from the conserved cysteine through the conserved F or W. D genes are given only for firm matches. A row's size may be missing; if present it is once, few, many or a size class.

cdr3_nt cdr3_aa j_call d_call v_call clone_size
TGTGCCTGGAGTGGAACAGGGAGTGGAGAGACCCAGTACTTC CAWSGTGSGETQYF TRBJ2-5 NA TRBV30 NA
TGTGCCAGCAGCTGGACAGGGGATAGCAATCAGCCCCAGCATTTT CASSWTGDSNQPQHF TRBJ1-5 TRBD1 TRBV6-6 NA
TGTGCCAGCAGCCTCGCGGGACAGGGCACTGAAGCTTTCTTT CASSLAGQGTEAFF TRBJ1-1 TRBD1 TRBV14 few
TGTTCCAGCAGTGGCGGTTCAACTAATGAAAAACTGTTTTTT CSSSGGSTNEKLFF TRBJ1-4 NA TRBV7-9 NA
TGTGCCAGCAGCTTACGGAGCTTCGGAGGAAGGAGGGAAAAACTGTTTTTT CASSLRSFGGRREKLFF TRBJ1-4 NA TRBV7-6 NA
TGTGCCAGCAGTATCCCCCAGGGGGGATTCTACGAGCAGTACTTC CASSIPQGGFYEQYF TRBJ2-7 NA TRBV25-1 few
TGTGCCAGCAGCTTGGGGACAGGGGGCTACCGCTACGAGCAGTACTTC CASSLGTGGYRYEQYF TRBJ2-7 TRBD1 TRBV5-5 NA
TGTGCCAGCAGTGGGCAGGGGGCGACTAACAATCAGCCCCAGCATTTT CASSGQGATNNQPQHF TRBJ1-5 TRBD1 TRBV2 NA
TGTGCCAGCAGTGACCCGGGACTAGCAGTTTTTACAGATACGCAGTATTTT CASSDPGLAVFTDTQYF TRBJ2-3 TRBD2 TRBV25-1 once
TGCGCCAGCAGTGCAGACAGGAACACCGGGGAGCTGTTTTTT CASSADRNTGELFF TRBJ2-2 NA TRBV10-1 NA
TGTGCCAGCAGCCCCCGACAGGGGGCGTACGAGCAGTACTTC CASSPRQGAYEQYF TRBJ2-7 TRBD1 TRBV9 NA
TGTGCCAGCAGTTCCACGACTAGCGGGCCCCACCCAGAGACCCAGTACTTC CASSSTTSGPHPETQYF TRBJ2-5 TRBD2 TRBV28 NA
TGTGCCAGCAGCACGGACAGGGCGGGCACCGGGGAGCTGTTTTTT CASSTDRAGTGELFF TRBJ2-2 TRBD1 TRBV7-7 NA
TGTGCCATCAGTGACCCTGCTTATCAGAGGGGGGGTATGATTGCTGGGGCCAACGTCCTGACTTTC CAISDPAYQRGGMIAGANVLTF TRBJ2-6 NA TRBV10-3 NA
TGTGCCAGCAGTTTACGAGCGACCCCAGTGGGCAATCAGCCCCAGCATTTT CASSLRATPVGNQPQHF TRBJ1-5 NA TRBV27 NA
TGTGCCAGCAGTGTAGACAGCAGAAACACTGAAGCTTTCTTT CASSVDSRNTEAFF TRBJ1-1 NA TRBV6-1 NA
TGTGCCTGGAACGCAGGGGCCATCACTGAAGCTTTCTTT CAWNAGAITEAFF TRBJ1-1 NA TRBV30 NA
TGTGCCAGTACCCCTCAGGCAGGACGGGGGGCAGGTGGCTACACCTTC CASTPQAGRGAGGYTF TRBJ1-2 NA TRBV19 NA
TGTGCCAGTAGTTTTCCGGGACAGACCAACTATGGCTACACCTTC CASSFPGQTNYGYTF TRBJ1-2 TRBD1 TRBV19 NA
TGTGCCAGCAGCACCCAGGGACAGGATGATACTGAAGCTTTCTTT CASSTQGQDDTEAFF TRBJ1-1 TRBD1 TRBV9 NA
TGTGCCAGCAGCTTAGATCGGGTTACTAGCGGGAGGGCCTCCTACGAGCAGTACTTC CASSLDRVTSGRASYEQYF TRBJ2-7 TRBD2 TRBV7-9 few
TGTGCCAGTAGTAGTCCGGCGGTGGAGACCCAGTACTTC CASSSPAVETQYF TRBJ2-5 NA TRBV19 NA
TGCAGCGCTATGGAGGGTTCTGGCGAGCAGTACTTC CSAMEGSGEQYF TRBJ2-7 NA TRBV29-1 NA
TGTGCCAGCAGCCACAATCAGCCCCAGCATTTT CASSHNQPQHF TRBJ1-5 NA TRBV28 NA
TGTGCCAGCAGCCTACCCGGTTTCGGGGACGAGCAGTACTTC CASSLPGFGDEQYF TRBJ2-7 NA TRBV7-9 NA
TGCAGCGTTGCAGGGGAGAACAATCAGCCCCAGCATTTT CSVAGENNQPQHF TRBJ1-5 NA TRBV29-1 NA
TGCGCCAGCAGCCGCGACAGATCCTATAATTCACCCCTCCACTTT CASSRDRSYNSPLHF TRBJ1-6 NA TRBV4-1 few
TGTGCCAGCAGTCAGGGAACAGGGAACACCTACGAGCAGTACTTC CASSQGTGNTYEQYF TRBJ2-7 NA TRBV6-1 NA
TGTGCCAGTAGTATATCTCGGGACTCCACGCAGTATTTT CASSISRDSTQYF TRBJ2-3 NA TRBV19 NA
TGTGCCAGCAGCCTTGAGGGCGGGGGAAGAGAGGACACTGAAGCTTTCTTT CASSLEGGGREDTEAFF TRBJ1-1 NA TRBV4-2 NA
TGCAGCGTGAGGACAGGAGTATACGAGCAGTACTTC CSVRTGVYEQYF TRBJ2-7 TRBD1 TRBV29-1 NA
TGTGCCAGCAGCCTATTGGGGACAGACTCTGGGGCCAACGTCCTGACTTTC CASSLLGTDSGANVLTF TRBJ2-6 TRBD1 TRBV9 NA